The 7 T cell receptor beta chains below all came from one sample that was sequenced in a study of OX40 agonist ivuxolimab in advanced cancers. Produced via immunoSEQ multiplex PCR; TCRdb's table is partial and in-frame only. This table has 20,000 to 25,000 clones, around 79% appearing once. This sample comprised CD4+ or CD8+ T cells sorted from blood, obtained in a trial of the OX40 agonist ivuxolimab. These receptors were obtained from an adult with an advanced solid tumor such as melanoma, head and neck, liver or kidney cancer.

In this sample, this clone turned up a few times. The J gene is TRBJ1-6, the V gene TRBV6-1, with 8 nucleotides matching TRBD1. J gave up 1 base and V 2 bases, and 10 bases lay outside the gene matches. CDR3 length: 19 residues. From germline, CDR1 is MNHNS and CDR2 SASEGT. This CDR3 is CASSERGRGTGSYNSPLHF. CDR3 sequence (DNA): TGTGCCAGCAGTGAAAGGGGAAGGGGGACAGGATCCTATAATTCACCCCTCCACTTT.

This chain joins TRBV5-4 and TRBJ2-2; D uncertain. In germline, CDR1 is SGHNT, CDR2 YYREEE (reference sequence). The CDR3 runs to 17 residues. V lost 3 bases and J 6 bases, leaving 21 bases between the germline ends. The CDR3 sequence is CASSSGSLHAPAGELFF. The CDR3 DNA reads TGTGCCAGCAGCTCGGGCTCCCTTCACGCACCGGCCGGGGAGCTGTTTTTT.

The chain has TRBV11-2 and TRBJ1-1; maybe TRBD1 (6 bases). Germline V lookup: CDR1 SGHAT, CDR2 FQNNGV. Trimming stripped 5 bases from V and 11 bases from J, with 18 bases between. The CDR3 spans 13 residues. CDR3 sequence reads: CASSVAETTGAFF. Written as DNA, the CDR3 is TGTGCCAGCAGCGTGGCGGAGACAACAGGGGCTTTCTTT.

The chain uses TRBV13 and TRBJ2-7; the match to TRBD1 covers 9 bases. V trimming: 4 bases; J trimming: 5 bases; junction bases outside the gene matches: 9. The CDR3 is 15 amino acids. Germline-derived CDR1 and CDR2 are PRHDT and FYEKMQ (reference sequence). The CDR3 nucleotides are TGTGCCAGCAGCTCCAACCGGGACAGGGACCACGAGCAGTACTTC. Protein: CASSSNRDRDHEQYF.

The rearrangement joins TRBV9 to TRBJ2-7, with 9 bases identical to TRBD1. V lost 2 bases, J lost 4 bases, and 4 bases stayed unmatched. Germline loops: CDR1 SGDLS, CDR2 YYNGEE. The CDR3 length is 14 residues. CDR3 DNA: TGTGCCAGCAGCGTCGGGACAGGGACTTACGAGCAGTACTTC. This codes for CASSVGTGTYEQYF.

V and J are TRBV19 and TRBJ1-1, with D unresolved. The germline CDR1 and CDR2 sequences are LNHDA and SQIVND (reference sequence). With 0 bases removed from V and 0 bases from J, the gap between germline ends came to 11 bases. The CDR3 is 16 residues long. The chain's CDR3 is CASSIDLRRLNTEAFF. CDR3 sequence (DNA): TGTGCCAGTAGTATAGATCTTCGGAGACTGAACACTGAAGCTTTCTTT.

The V call is TRBV19, the J call TRBJ1-1, with 8 bases aligning to TRBD1. The CDR3 runs to 14 residues. With V trimmed by 2 bases and J by 6 bases, 5 bases remained unmatched. Germline loops: CDR1 LNHDA, CDR2 SQIVND (reference sequence). CDR3 sequence (DNA): TGTGCCAGTAGTATAAGCCAGGGGGCTTCTGAAGCTTTCTTT. This sequence encodes CASSISQGASEAFF.